This entry lists 27 T cell receptor beta chains sequenced from one sample in a study of T-cell memory formation after mild COVID-19. TCRdb analysed the 5' RACE reads with MiXCR anew, one entry per CDR3 protein. The sample contains 95,000 to 120,000 distinct CDR3 sequences, about 24% of which appear only once. Material for sequencing was PBMCs or a T cell subset sorted from them (not recorded which). The receptors stem from a man between 18 and 35 years old who had mild COVID-19 (a few samples of this study predate the infection). Cell type and time point are not known.

This clonotype showed up just a few times. This rearrangement joins TRBV15 to TRBJ2-3, with 11 bases matching TRBD2. J was trimmed by 6 bases and V by 5 bases; bases with no gene match: 10. This CDR3 has 16 amino acids. Germline V gene lookup returns CDR1 LNHNV and CDR2 YYDKDF (reference sequence). CDR3 bases: TGTGCCACCAGCGCCCCGGGACTAGCGGAGGGGGATACGCAGTATTTT. This gives the protein CATSAPGLAEGDTQYF.

This clonotype was recorded a few times. The chain couples TRBV11-2 to TRBJ2-1, with 7 bases aligning to TRBD2. The V segment lost 0 bases and the J segment 10 bases; nucleotides outside the gene matches: 3. In germline, CDR1 is SGHAT, CDR2 FQNNGV. The CDR3 is 13 residues long. The CDR3 region is CASSLDLGGEQFF. In nucleotides, the CDR3 is TGTGCCAGCAGCTTAGATTTGGGAGGGGAGCAGTTCTTC. The full variable domain, completed using reference TRBV11-2 and TRBJ2-1, is EAGVAQSPRYKIIEKRQSVAFWCNPISGHATLYWYQQILGQGPKLLIQFQNNGVVDDSQLPKDRFSAERLKGVDSTLKIQPAKLEDSAVYLCASSLDLGGEQFFGPGTRLTVL.

The sample holds a few counts of this clonotype. The rearrangement uses TRBV7-9 and TRBJ2-7, with D unclear. V was clipped by 6 bases and J by 0 bases, with 12 bases between them. The CDR3 runs 14 residues. Germline V gives CDR1 SEHNR, CDR2 FQNEAQ (reference sequence). Here the CDR3 DNA reads TGTGCCAGCAGTACCAGGTGGCCCTCCTACGAGCAGTACTTC. Protein product: CASSTRWPSYEQYF.

This clonotype was counted only a few times. This sequence joins TRBV27 and TRBJ2-7; no firm D call. Germline V lookup: CDR1 MNHEY, CDR2 SMNVEV (reference sequence). The CDR3 extends over 13 amino acids. The ends were cut back, 0 bases at V and 3 bases at J, with 6 bases in the middle. Here the CDR3 DNA reads TGTGCCAGCAGTTTATCCCCGGACTACGAGCAGTACTTC. Translated: CASSLSPDYEQYF.

This clonotype has a count of ten or more. This chain joins TRBV9 and TRBJ2-7; D is perhaps TRBD1 (6 bases). In germline, CDR1 is SGDLS, CDR2 YYNGEE. The V gene lost 0 bases and the J gene lost 2 bases, with 12 bases spanning the gap. This CDR3 has 15 residues. CDR3 DNA: TGTGCCAGCAGCGTAGGAGGGGGACCGACCTACGAGCAGTACTTC. Translating it yields CASSVGGGPTYEQYF.

The genes are TRBV12-3 or TRBV12-4 and TRBJ2-5; 13 bases are a match to TRBD2. V was pared by 5 bases and J by 4 bases, with 4 bases of the junction left unmatched. This CDR3 spans 15 amino acids. CDR3 bases: TGTGCCAGCAGTCAACTAGCGGGGGGGATAGAGACCCAGTACTTC. Its protein product is CASSQLAGGIETQYF.

This clonotype was seen a handful of times. The J gene is TRBJ2-7, the V gene TRBV5-5; 7 bases are a match to TRBD1. Germline assignment: CDR1 SGHKS and CDR2 YYEKEE (reference sequence). This CDR3 region has 14 residues. Trimming cost V 3 bases and J 2 bases; bases outside gene matches: 5. This CDR3 reads CASSSGQTTYEQYF. CDR3 bases: TGTGCCAGCAGCTCGGGACAGACGACCTACGAGCAGTACTTC.

This clonotype was seen more than once but under ten times. V is TRBV6-5 and J is TRBJ2-7; D remains ambiguous. This CDR3 has 14 amino acids. Germline V gene lookup returns CDR1 MNHEY and CDR2 SVGAGI. V dropped 2 bases and J dropped 0 bases, with 8 bases sitting between them. Here the CDR3 reads CASSYTQSSYEQYV. CDR3 nucleotides: TGTGCCAGCAGTTACACACAGAGCTCCTACGAGCAGTACGTC.

This clonotype was counted between two and nine times. J is TRBJ2-7 and V is TRBV11-2; D possibly matches TRBD1 or TRBD2 (6 bases each). CDR3 length equals 12 residues. Trimming removed 4 bases at V and 5 bases at J, with 9 bases between. Germline V CDR1 and CDR2: SGHAT, FQNNGV. In DNA, the CDR3 is TGTGCCAGCAGCTGGGGGGCAAACGAGCAGTACGTC. Translated, it gives CASSWGANEQYV.

This clonotype was observed a few times. This rearrangement joins TRBV6-5 to TRBJ2-7; tentative D call: TRBD1 (6 bases). Trimming removed 5 bases at V and 0 bases at J, with 14 bases between. The CDR3 is made up of 15 amino acids. Per the germline V gene, CDR1 is MNHEY and CDR2 is SVGAGI. CDR3 DNA: TGTGCCAGCAGTGCCGAGGGACAAAGCTCCTACGAGCAGTACTTC. Translated: CASSAEGQSSYEQYF.

This clonotype was seen more than once but under ten times. The chain is built from TRBV27 and TRBJ2-7, with 8 nucleotides matching TRBD1. CDR3 length: 14 amino acids. Trimming removed 2 bases from V and 3 bases from J; junction bases left unmatched: 3. Per the germline V gene, CDR1 is MNHEY and CDR2 is SMNVEV (reference sequence). CDR3 region: CASSLNRGYYEQYV. The CDR3 DNA follows: TGTGCCAGCAGTTTAAACAGGGGGTACTACGAGCAGTACGTC.

This clonotype turned up a few times. This chain joins TRBV6-6 and TRBJ2-3, with TRBD2 matching over 9 bases. This CDR3 has 16 amino acids. Looked up from germline, CDR1 is MNHNY and CDR2 is SVGAGI (reference sequence). The ends lost 5 bases at V and 2 bases at J; junction bases unmatched: 8. The CDR3 DNA follows: TGTGCCAGCAGTCTCCGGAGCGGGGGGTTCACAGATACGCAGTATTTT. It encodes CASSLRSGGFTDTQYF.

The chain recombines TRBV7-9 with TRBJ1-6; D is possibly TRBD1 (6 bases). The germline V gene has CDR1 SEHNR and CDR2 FQNEAQ (reference sequence). The CDR3 is made up of 14 amino acids. V was clipped by 0 bases and J by 7 bases, with 7 bases between them. Here the CDR3 DNA reads TGTGCCAGCAGCTTAGCGCAGGGGAATTCACCCCTCCACTTT. Encoded protein: CASSLAQGNSPLHF.

The chain uses TRBV11-2 and TRBJ1-3; perhaps TRBD1 as D (5 bases). CDR1 is SGHAT and CDR2 is FQNNGV in the germline V gene. This CDR3 is built from 14 residues. V was trimmed by 2 bases and J by 7 bases, leaving 12 bases between them. The CDR3: CASSLTGDRNTIYF. CDR3 nucleotide sequence: TGTGCCAGCAGCTTAACGGGGGACCGTAACACCATATATTTT.

This clonotype was seen a few times. This rearrangement joins TRBV7-9 to TRBJ2-1, with D possibly called TRBD1 or TRBD2 (6 bases each). The CDR3 is made up of 15 amino acids. Germline loops: CDR1 SEHNR, CDR2 FQNEAQ (reference sequence). Trimming took 2 bases from V and 7 from J, leaving 15 bases between them. This chain's CDR3 is CASSLWRQEGNEQFF. As DNA, the CDR3 is TGTGCCAGCAGCTTATGGAGACAGGAGGGGAATGAGCAGTTCTTC.

The rearrangement links TRBV7-3 to TRBJ2-5; 7 bases line up with TRBD1. From germline, CDR1 is SGHTA and CDR2 FQGTGA. The CDR3 is made up of 16 amino acids. Germline trimming cut 5 bases from V and 2 bases from J; bases unmatched to any gene: 11. CDR3 loop: CASSPRTGGPQETQYF. CDR3 nucleotide sequence: TGTGCCAGCAGCCCGCGGACAGGAGGTCCACAAGAGACCCAGTACTTC.

This clonotype was seen ten or more times. The chain is built from TRBV6-2 or TRBV6-3 and TRBJ2-1; 7 nucleotides line up with TRBD2. Germline CDR1 MNHEY, CDR2 SVGEGT. V shed 2 bases and J 8 bases; nucleotides not matched to a gene: 6. The CDR3 totals 14 residues. CDR3 region: CASSYGLAADEQFF. The CDR3, as DNA: TGTGCCAGCAGTTACGGGCTAGCGGCGGATGAGCAGTTCTTC.

This clonotype was counted between two and nine times. This chain links TRBV4-1 with TRBJ2-1, with no clear D. This CDR3 comprises 13 residues. Germline CDR1 reads MGHRA; CDR2 reads YSYEKL. Trimming stripped 4 bases from V and 7 bases from J, with 11 bases between. The CDR3 reads CASSRGDANEQFF. CDR3 DNA sequence: TGCGCCAGCAGCCGCGGAGACGCTAATGAGCAGTTCTTC.

This sequence joins TRBV9 and TRBJ2-2; 7 bases agree with TRBD1. V was clipped by 3 bases and J by 2 bases; unmatched bases: 4. The CDR3 loop spans 15 amino acids. The germline CDR1 and CDR2 sequences are SGDLS and YYNGEE. CDR3 residues: CASSARDRNTGELFF. The DNA for the CDR3 is TGTGCCAGCAGCGCTCGGGACAGAAACACCGGGGAGCTGTTTTTT. The variable domain in full, with the rest retrieved from reference TRBV9 and TRBJ2-2, is DSGVTQTPKHLITATGQRVTLRCSPRSGDLSVYWYQQSLDQGLQFLIQYYNGEERAKGNILERFSAQQFPDLHSELNLSSLELGDSALYFCASSARDRNTGELFFGEGSRLTVL.

This clonotype was seen repeatedly, ten times or more. CDR3 sequence reads: CASSYRTPRSTDTQYF. CDR3 bases: TGTGCCAGCAGCTATAGGACTCCGAGGAGCACAGATACGCAGTATTTT. The V gene is TRBV6-7, the J gene TRBJ2-3; maybe TRBD2 (5 bases). TRBV6-7 is classed as an ORF, of uncertain function. The CDR3 has 16 residues. V was clipped by 6 bases and J by 0 bases, with 16 bases between them.

This sequence joins TRBV6-5 and TRBJ1-1; the D gene is possibly TRBD1 (5 bases). Trimming took 6 bases from V and 4 from J, leaving 18 bases between them. Germline CDR1 and CDR2: MNHEY and SVGAGI. The CDR3 sequence is 15 residues long. CDR3 amino acids: CASRPRGVLRTEAFF. CDR3 DNA: TGTGCCAGCAGACCCCGAGGGGTTTTGCGCACTGAAGCTTTCTTT.

This clonotype appeared a few times. V gene TRBV28 combines with J gene TRBJ1-2; D might be TRBD1 (5 bases). V lost 5 bases and J lost 4, with 8 bases in between. The CDR3 has 12 amino acids. The V gene's germline CDR1 is MDHEN and CDR2 SYDVKM. This CDR3 reads CASSPDIYGYTF. In DNA, the CDR3 is TGTGCCAGCAGTCCGGACATCTATGGCTACACCTTC.

CDR3 protein: CASSLHNSPLHF. DNA of the CDR3: TGTGCCAGCAGTCTTCATAATTCACCCCTCCACTTT. The chain uses TRBV27 and TRBJ1-6; D is unclear. V shed 5 bases and J shed 5 bases, with 4 bases lying between them. This CDR3 comprises 12 residues. The V gene's germline CDR1 is MNHEY and CDR2 SMNVEV (reference sequence).

The J gene is TRBJ2-3, the V gene TRBV5-1; TRBD1 matches 8 bases. V shed 5 bases, J shed 2 bases, and the junction held 7 bases outside the gene matches. The CDR3 covers 15 residues. In germline, CDR1 is SGHRS, CDR2 YFSETQ. CDR3 residues: CASRGWTGFTDTQYF. As DNA, the CDR3 is TGCGCCAGCAGAGGTTGGACAGGGTTCACAGATACGCAGTATTTT.

This clonotype has a handful of counts. The chain combines TRBV27 with TRBJ2-7; 8 positions agree with TRBD1. V lost 5 bases and J lost 5; bases outside the gene matches: 14. The CDR3 spans 16 residues. Germline V gene sequence: CDR1 MNHEY, CDR2 SMNVEV (reference sequence). The CDR3 region is CASSPHWTGRNHEQYV. In nucleotides, the CDR3 is TGTGCCAGCAGTCCCCATTGGACAGGGAGGAACCACGAGCAGTACGTC.

The chain has TRBV7-9 and TRBJ1-5; D is unresolved. With 0 bases removed from V and 7 bases from J, the gap between germline ends came to 4 bases. The CDR3 is 12 amino acids. The V gene's germline CDR1 is SEHNR and CDR2 FQNEAQ (reference sequence). The CDR3 reads CASSLAPQPQHF. The CDR3 DNA is TGTGCCAGCAGCTTAGCGCCCCAGCCCCAGCATTTT.

The chain links TRBV7-9 to TRBJ1-4; 8 bases align to TRBD1. The CDR3 runs 14 residues. CDR1 and CDR2 (germline): SEHNR, FQNEAQ (reference sequence). The V and J ends lost 5 bases and 6 bases, in that order; junction bases with no gene match: 5. The CDR3 DNA reads TGTGCCAGCAGCGTACAGGGGGGTCATGAAAAACTGTTTTTT. Protein product: CASSVQGGHEKLFF.